The 8 T cell receptor beta chains below were found in one sample sequenced in a study of CD4+ T cells in melanoma. The table came from immunoSEQ multiplex PCR; TCRdb's copy has only in-frame clones and leaves some out. The sample lists over 6,500 clones, 69% occurring once. The sequencing sample was made of cells from a culture (not recorded whether cultured in vitro). These receptors all stem from a human donor with melanoma.

This rearrangement joins TRBV19 to TRBJ1-5, with D unclear. The CDR3 has 14 residues. V was trimmed by 10 bases and J by 0 bases, leaving 13 bases between them. Germline CDR1 and CDR2: LNHDA and SQIVND (reference sequence). CDR3 residues: CATHTDYSNQPQHF. For the CDR3, the DNA is TGTGCCACCCACACAGACTATAGCAATCAGCCCCAGCATTTT.

V usage is TRBV6-2 or TRBV6-3 and J usage is TRBJ2-5; TRBD2 matches 13 bases. This CDR3 contains 18 residues. Germline V gene lookup returns CDR1 MNHEY and CDR2 SVGEGT. Unmatched junction bases numbered 7, after V lost 1 base and J lost 2 bases. CDR3: CASSYLAGTSGVQETQYF. CDR3 in DNA: TGTGCCAGCAGTTACTTAGCCGGGACTAGCGGGGTTCAAGAGACCCAGTACTTC.

The rearrangement uses TRBV14 and TRBJ2-5; 7 nucleotides match TRBD2. CDR3 length equals 17 residues. Germline CDR1 and CDR2: SGHDN and FVKESK. Trimming at V came to 0 bases and at J to 1 base, leaving 8 bases not matched to a gene. For the CDR3, the DNA is TGTGCCAGCAGCCAAGATGCCGGCGGGGGTCCCCAAGAGACCCAGTACTTC. It is translated as CASSQDAGGGPQETQYF.

This chain connects TRBV6-5 to TRBJ2-7; maybe TRBD1 (6 bases). Germline loops: CDR1 MNHEY, CDR2 SVGAGI. CDR3 length equals 14 residues. V was trimmed by 6 bases and J by 3 bases, leaving 15 bases between them. The CDR3 coding sequence is TGTGCCAGCAGAAGTAACAGGGTCTTCTACGAGCAGTACTTC. It yields the protein CASRSNRVFYEQYF.

This clone has only one observation. CDR3 protein: CASSYTLESNQPQHF. The CDR3 DNA is TGCGCCAGCAGCTATACATTGGAAAGCAATCAGCCCCAGCATTTT. This chain uses TRBV4-1 with TRBJ1-5; no clear D gene. Trimming removed 5 bases at V and 1 base at J, with 12 bases between. The CDR3 extends over 15 amino acids. The germline V gene has CDR1 MGHRA and CDR2 YSYEKL.

The chain is built from TRBV20-1 and TRBJ1-3; D possibly corresponds to TRBD1 (5 bases). The CDR3 covers 14 residues. Germline assignment: CDR1 DFQATT and CDR2 SNEGSKA (reference sequence). The V gene lost 3 bases and the J gene lost 4 bases, with 13 bases spanning the gap. The CDR3 DNA follows: TGCAGTGCTAGTGACAGTTTGGGAGGAAACACCATATATTTT. Translated: CSASDSLGGNTIYF.

The V gene is TRBV27, the J gene TRBJ1-2; D gene ambiguous. The germline V gene has CDR1 MNHEY and CDR2 SMNVEV (reference sequence). The CDR3 runs 12 residues. The germline V and J ends were trimmed by 5 bases and 3 bases, with 7 bases remaining between them. The chain's CDR3 is CASSNRHYGYTF. The CDR3 DNA reads as TGTGCCAGCAGTAACAGACACTATGGCTACACCTTC.

The rearrangement links TRBV3-1 (or the pseudogene TRBV3-2) to TRBJ2-5; 12 bases are a match to TRBD1. Germline CDR1 and CDR2: LGHDT and YNNKEL (reference sequence). This CDR3 is 18 amino acids long. V gave up 3 bases and J gave up 4 bases; unmatched junction bases: 12. CDR3 protein: CASSQAGTGGPGGETQYF. The CDR3, as DNA: TGTGCCAGCAGCCAGGCCGGGACAGGGGGCCCCGGGGGAGAGACCCAGTACTTC.